This T cell receptor (beta chain) appears in the sequencing data of a study of blood T cell repertoires in COVID-19. Each participant's cohort was designated according to participant-reported clinical history. As handled by the study authors: Amplification of reference gene primers was used by the study to estimate nucleated cell counts. The protocol was immunoSEQ multiplex PCR, while the TCRdb copy is restricted to in-frame clones and leaves out a portion. Clonal size and the V and J genes are those of that table, whereas D and trimming came from the DNA. The sample carries 120,000 to 150,000 clones, approximately 84% recorded once. V shed 2 bases and J 2 bases; nucleotides not matched to a gene: 10. Germline V CDR1 and CDR2: SGHDN, FVKESK. CDR3 size: 17 residues.

Sequenced material: PBMCs or T cells enriched from blood (not recorded which). The chain is built from TRBV14 and TRBJ2-3, with 7 bases aligning to TRBD1. This receptor was taken from a woman aged 45 to 65 with acute COVID-19. CDR3 coding DNA: TGTGCCAGCAGCCAATCACACCGGACAGGAGTCACAGATACGCAGTATTTT. Translated: CASSQSHRTGVTDTQYF.